Shown below are 16 T cell receptor beta chains from a single sample sequenced in a study of blood T cell repertoires in COVID-19. Generated by immunoSEQ multiplex PCR, the TCRdb table keeps only in-frame clones and is missing some. The sample holds about 410,000 clones, about 90% seen once. The source material was PBMCs or T cells enriched from blood (not recorded which). The receptor source for this set is a woman aged 30 to 39 who had recovered from COVID-19.

The V and J genes are TRBV19 and TRBJ2-1, with 9 bases lining up with TRBD2. From germline, CDR1 is LNHDA and CDR2 SQIVND (reference sequence). Trimming at V came to 4 bases and at J to 3 bases, leaving 7 bases not matched to a gene. The CDR3 sequence is 16 residues long. CDR3 in amino acids: CASSTRAGGLYNEQFF. The CDR3 DNA reads TGTGCCAGTAGTACCCGAGCGGGAGGCCTCTACAATGAGCAGTTCTTC.

This chain joins TRBV14 and TRBJ2-1; 9 bases agree with TRBD2. Germline-derived CDR1 and CDR2 are SGHDN and FVKESK. V dropped 4 bases and J dropped 6; count of bases not matched to a gene: 13. The CDR3 runs to 17 residues. The CDR3 nucleotides are TGTGCCAGCAGCCCTACACACAGGGCTAGCGGGACCAATGAGCAGTTCTTC. This encodes CASSPTHRASGTNEQFF. The full variable domain, its missing parts supplied by reference TRBV14 and TRBJ2-1, is EAGVTQFPSHSVIEKGQTVTLRCDPISGHDNLYWYRRVMGKEIKFLLHFVKESKQDESGMPNNRFLAERTGGTYSTLKVQPAELEDSGVYFCASSPTHRASGTNEQFFGPGTRLTVL.

On this clone: This specimen includes other DNA sequences encoding the same CDR3. CDR3 bases: TGTGCCAGCAGCCATAGTCAGGGCTTGACTGAAGCTTTCTTT. This sequence encodes CASSHSQGLTEAFF. The rearrangement uses TRBV4-2 and TRBJ1-1, with D possibly TRBD1 on 5 matching bases. V lost 3 bases and J lost 5, with 13 bases in between. From germline, CDR1 is LGHNA and CDR2 YNFKEQ. CDR3 length equals 14 residues.

The V and J genes are TRBV4-1 and TRBJ2-7, with D possibly TRBD1 on 6 matching bases. Trimming stripped 3 bases from V and 2 bases from J, with 11 bases between. The CDR3 spans 14 residues. Germline CDR1 MGHRA, CDR2 YSYEKL. The chain's CDR3 is CASSQGRGTYEQYF. The CDR3 nucleotides are TGCGCCAGCAGCCAGGGCAGGGGAACCTACGAGCAGTACTTC.

The V and J genes are TRBV15 and TRBJ2-1; 13 nucleotides line up with TRBD2. Per germline, CDR1 LNHNV and CDR2 YYDKDF (reference sequence). The CDR3 spans 16 residues. V lost 3 bases to trimming and J lost 8 bases; unmatched junction nucleotides: 7. DNA of the CDR3: TGTGCCACCAGCAGTCCGGGACTAGCGGGACTCGATGAGCAGTTCTTC. It encodes CATSSPGLAGLDEQFF.

This clone was detected a few times. The chain is built from TRBV9 and TRBJ2-5; TRBD2 matches at 8 bases. Germline CDR1 is SGDLS and CDR2 is YYNGEE. The CDR3 sequence is 14 residues long. The V gene end was trimmed by 2 bases and the J gene end by 2 bases; junction bases not matched to a gene: 2. The chain's CDR3 is CASSVRGGQETQYF. DNA for the CDR3: TGTGCCAGCAGCGTCCGGGGGGGACAAGAGACCCAGTACTTC.

The chain employs TRBV5-1 and TRBJ2-3; D possibly corresponds to TRBD1 (6 bases). Deletions cut 2 bases from V and 1 base from J, with 17 bases between. This CDR3 region has 17 residues. Looked up from germline, CDR1 is SGHRS and CDR2 is YFSETQ. The CDR3 sequence is CASSLQGWGRGTDTQYF. The CDR3 DNA reads as TGCGCCAGCAGCTTACAGGGATGGGGCAGAGGCACAGATACGCAGTATTTT. Combining the CDR3 with reference TRBV5-1 and TRBJ2-3 gives the whole variable domain KAGVTQTPRYLIKTRGQQVTLSCSPISGHRSVSWYQQTPGQGLQFLFEYFSETQRNKGNFPGRFSGRQFSNSRSEMNVSTLELGDSALYLCASSLQGWGRGTDTQYFGPGTRLTVL.

The rearrangement links TRBV6-2 or TRBV6-3 to TRBJ1-5, with D unclear. CDR1 is MNHEY and CDR2 is SVGEGT in the germline V gene. Trimming removed 2 bases from V and 1 base from J, with 15 bases in between. CDR3 size: 17 residues. CDR3 region: CASSYDLEGGSNQPQHF. Written as DNA, the CDR3 is TGTGCCAGCAGTTACGATTTGGAGGGAGGGAGCAATCAGCCCCAGCATTTT.

The table lists this clone with a count of one. The V and J genes are TRBV30 and TRBJ1-5; D not certain. Trimming stripped 0 bases from V and 6 bases from J, with 12 bases between. Germline CDR1 and CDR2: GTSNPN and SVGIG (reference sequence). CDR3 size: 14 residues. The chain's CDR3 is CAWSVRGGSQPQHF. In nucleotides, the CDR3 is TGTGCCTGGAGTGTTCGTGGCGGCAGTCAGCCCCAGCATTTT.

V and J are TRBV4-1 and TRBJ1-3; D ambiguous. Trimming pared 1 base from V and 4 bases from J, leaving 5 bases between. CDR3 size: 13 residues. Looked up from germline, CDR1 is MGHRA and CDR2 is YSYEKL. CDR3 sequence reads: CASSQGLGNTIYF. CDR3 bases: TGCGCCAGCAGCCAAGGACTCGGAAACACCATATATTTT.

The rearrangement uses TRBV7-6 and TRBJ2-1, with D possibly being TRBD1 (6 bases). The CDR3 consists of 13 residues. CDR1 is SGHVS and CDR2 is FNYEAQ in the germline V gene. Trimming removed 0 bases from V and 7 bases from J, with 7 bases in between. CDR3 sequence reads: CASSLAGGNEQFF. The CDR3 region has the DNA TGTGCCAGCAGCTTAGCAGGGGGTAATGAGCAGTTCTTC. Full variable domain (missing parts from reference TRBV7-6 and TRBJ2-1): GAGVSQSPRYKVTKRGQDVALRCDPISGHVSLYWYRQALGQGPEFLTYFNYEAQQDKSGLPNDRFSAERPEGSISTLTIQRTEQRDSAMYRCASSLAGGNEQFFGPGTRLTVL.

The rearrangement links TRBV28 to TRBJ2-7; D may be TRBD1 (5 bases). Germline V gene sequence: CDR1 MDHEN, CDR2 SYDVKM. There are 14 residues in the CDR3. Trimming stripped 8 bases from V and 4 bases from J, with 18 bases between. The DNA for the CDR3 is TGTGCCAGCTCCAGGGCCGGTACCCTATACGAGCAGTACTTC. Residues: CASSRAGTLYEQYF.

J is TRBJ2-3 and V is TRBV6-5; D ambiguous. CDR1 is MNHEY, CDR2 SVGAGI, per germline. V lost 5 bases, J lost 2 bases, and 5 bases lay in between. This CDR3 spans 12 amino acids. The CDR3 reads CASSPNTDTQYF. Here the CDR3 DNA reads TGTGCCAGCAGTCCTAACACAGATACGCAGTATTTT.

The rearrangement links TRBV7-8 to TRBJ1-5, with D unresolved. This CDR3 region has 14 residues. V lost 1 base and J 4 bases, leaving 8 bases between the germline ends. Germline V gives CDR1 SGHVS, CDR2 FQNEAQ. CDR3 loop: CASSLGAWNQPQHF. Written as DNA, the CDR3 is TGTGCCAGCAGCTTAGGTGCGTGGAATCAGCCCCAGCATTTT.

The chain joins TRBV25-1 to TRBJ2-4, with TRBD2 as a possible D gene (5 bases). CDR3 length: 14 residues. V was shortened by 1 base and J by 3 bases, with 7 bases between the two germline ends. Germline lookup yields CDR1 MGHDK and CDR2 SYGVNS. The CDR3 spells CASSESRGKNIQYF. DNA of the CDR3: TGTGCCAGCAGTGAATCCCGGGGCAAAAACATTCAGTACTTC.

The genes are TRBV5-6 and TRBJ2-7; D remains unclear. The CDR3 is 11 residues long. The ends were cut back, 3 bases at V and 7 bases at J, with 8 bases in the middle. CDR1 SGHDT and CDR2 YYEEEE come from the germline V gene. The CDR3 loop reads CASSYENEQYF. The CDR3 nucleotides are TGTGCCAGCAGCTATGAGAATGAGCAGTACTTC.